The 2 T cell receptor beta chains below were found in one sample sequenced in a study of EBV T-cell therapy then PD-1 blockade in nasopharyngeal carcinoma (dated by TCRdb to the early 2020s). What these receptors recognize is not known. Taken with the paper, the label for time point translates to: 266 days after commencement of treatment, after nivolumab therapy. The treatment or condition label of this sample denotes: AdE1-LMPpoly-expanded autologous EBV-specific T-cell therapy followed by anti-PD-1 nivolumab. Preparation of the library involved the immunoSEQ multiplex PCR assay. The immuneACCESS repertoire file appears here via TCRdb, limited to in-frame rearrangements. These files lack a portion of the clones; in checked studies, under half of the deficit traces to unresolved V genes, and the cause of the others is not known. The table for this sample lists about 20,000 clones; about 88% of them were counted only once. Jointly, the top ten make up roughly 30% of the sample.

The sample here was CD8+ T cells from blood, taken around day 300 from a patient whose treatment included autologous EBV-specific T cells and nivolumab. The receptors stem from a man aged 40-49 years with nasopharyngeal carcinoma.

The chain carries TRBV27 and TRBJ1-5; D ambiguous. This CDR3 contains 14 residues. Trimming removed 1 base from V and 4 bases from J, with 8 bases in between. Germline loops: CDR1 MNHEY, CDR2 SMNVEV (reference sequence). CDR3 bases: TGTGCCAGCAGTTTATACCCGGAGAATCAGCCCCAGCATTTT. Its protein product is CASSLYPENQPQHF.

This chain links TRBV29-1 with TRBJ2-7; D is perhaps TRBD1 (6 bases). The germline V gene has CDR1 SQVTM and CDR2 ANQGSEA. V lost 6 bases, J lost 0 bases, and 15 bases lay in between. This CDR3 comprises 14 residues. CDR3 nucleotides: TGCAGCGTGGAAAGAGCGGACAGCTCCTACGAGCAGTACTTC. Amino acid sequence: CSVERADSSYEQYF.